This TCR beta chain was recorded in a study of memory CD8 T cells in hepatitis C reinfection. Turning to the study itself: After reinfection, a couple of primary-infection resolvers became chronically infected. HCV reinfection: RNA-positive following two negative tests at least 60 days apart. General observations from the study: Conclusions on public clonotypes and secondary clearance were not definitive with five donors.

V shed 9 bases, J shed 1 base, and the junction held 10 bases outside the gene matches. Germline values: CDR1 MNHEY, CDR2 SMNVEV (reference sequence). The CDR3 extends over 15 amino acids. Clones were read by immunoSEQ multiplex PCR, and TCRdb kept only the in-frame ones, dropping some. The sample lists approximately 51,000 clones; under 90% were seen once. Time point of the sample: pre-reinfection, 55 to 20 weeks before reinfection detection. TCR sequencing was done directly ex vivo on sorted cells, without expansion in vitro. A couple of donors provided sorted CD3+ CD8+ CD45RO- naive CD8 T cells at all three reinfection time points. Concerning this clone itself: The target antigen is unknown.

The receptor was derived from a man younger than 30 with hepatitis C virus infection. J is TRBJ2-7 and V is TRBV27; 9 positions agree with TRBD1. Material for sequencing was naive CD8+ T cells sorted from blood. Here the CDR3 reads CASFYRGPSSYEQYF. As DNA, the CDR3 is TGTGCCAGTTTTTACAGGGGGCCTTCATCCTACGAGCAGTACTTC.